The clone carrying this T cell receptor (beta chain) came up a few times. Its antigen is currently unknown. This entry comes from a study of tumor-infiltrating lymphocytes in localized non-small cell lung cancer. Study-level results: Technical variation could not be separated from intratumor heterogeneity here. IM1 and IM2 tumors showed no difference in T-cell fraction.

CDR3 length: 15 amino acids. CDR1 and CDR2 from the germline V gene are SEHNR and FQNEAQ (reference sequence). V shed 2 bases and J 6 bases; nucleotides not matched to a gene: 7. Libraries were prepared by immunoSEQ multiplex PCR; TCRdb keeps only in-frame clonotypes and omits some of them. The profile shows roughly 9,000 clones, around 77% of them singletons. The receptor was isolated from a human donor with non-small cell lung cancer. This chain links TRBV7-9 with TRBJ2-3, with TRBD2 matching over 8 bases. The sequenced sample was uninvolved lung tissue not adjacent to the tumor. CDR3 amino acids: CASSLQAGDRDTQYF. The CDR3, as DNA: TGTGCCAGCAGCTTACAAGCGGGGGACCGGGATACGCAGTATTTT.